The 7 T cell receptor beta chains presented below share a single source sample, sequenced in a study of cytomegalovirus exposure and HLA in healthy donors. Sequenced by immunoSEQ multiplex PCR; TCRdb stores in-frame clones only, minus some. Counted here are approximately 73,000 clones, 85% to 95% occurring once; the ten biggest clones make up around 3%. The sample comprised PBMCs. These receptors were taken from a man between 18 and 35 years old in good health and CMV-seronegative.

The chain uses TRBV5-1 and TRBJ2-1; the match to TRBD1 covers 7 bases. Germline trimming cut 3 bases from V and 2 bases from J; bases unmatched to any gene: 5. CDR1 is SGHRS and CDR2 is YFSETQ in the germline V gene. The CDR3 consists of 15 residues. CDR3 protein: CASSSPGQTYNEQFF. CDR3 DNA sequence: TGCGCCAGCAGCTCGCCGGGACAGACCTACAATGAGCAGTTCTTC.

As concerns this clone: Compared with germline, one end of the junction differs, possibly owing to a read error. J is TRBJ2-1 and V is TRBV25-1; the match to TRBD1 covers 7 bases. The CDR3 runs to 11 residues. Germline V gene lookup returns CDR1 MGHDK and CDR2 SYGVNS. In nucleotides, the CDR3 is TGTGCCAGCAGTGAACAGGGGGTCACGGTCTTC. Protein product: CASSEQGVTVF.

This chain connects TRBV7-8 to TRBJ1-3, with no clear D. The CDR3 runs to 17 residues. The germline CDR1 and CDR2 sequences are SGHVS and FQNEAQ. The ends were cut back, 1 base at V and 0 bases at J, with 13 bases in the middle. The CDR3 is CASSLVRMRSSGNTIYF. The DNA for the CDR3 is TGTGCCAGCAGCTTAGTTAGGATGAGGAGCTCTGGAAACACCATATATTTT.

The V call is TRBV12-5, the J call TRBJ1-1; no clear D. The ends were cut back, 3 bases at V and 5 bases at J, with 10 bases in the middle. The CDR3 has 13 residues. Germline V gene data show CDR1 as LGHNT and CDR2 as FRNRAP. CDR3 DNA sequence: TGTGCTAGTGGTTTAATCGGAGGGACTGAAGCTTTCTTT. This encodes CASGLIGGTEAFF.

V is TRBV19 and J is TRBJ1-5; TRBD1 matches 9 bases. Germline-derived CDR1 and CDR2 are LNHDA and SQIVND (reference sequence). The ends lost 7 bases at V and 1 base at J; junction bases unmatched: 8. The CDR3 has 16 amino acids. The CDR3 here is CASTPGTGMSNQPQHF. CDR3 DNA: TGTGCCAGTACCCCCGGGACAGGGATGAGCAATCAGCCCCAGCATTTT. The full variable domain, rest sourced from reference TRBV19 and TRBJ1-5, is DGGITQSPKYLFRKEGQNVTLSCEQNLNHDAMYWYRQDPGQGLRLIYYSQIVNDFQKGDIAEGYSVSREKKESFPLTVTSAQKNPTAFYLCASTPGTGMSNQPQHFGDGTRLSIL.

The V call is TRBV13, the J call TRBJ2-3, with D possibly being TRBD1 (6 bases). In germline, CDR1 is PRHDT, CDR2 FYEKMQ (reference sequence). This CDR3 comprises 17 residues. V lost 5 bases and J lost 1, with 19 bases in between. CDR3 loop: CASSMTGAEVGTDTQYF. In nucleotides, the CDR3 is TGTGCCAGCAGCATGACAGGAGCTGAGGTAGGCACAGATACGCAGTATTTT.

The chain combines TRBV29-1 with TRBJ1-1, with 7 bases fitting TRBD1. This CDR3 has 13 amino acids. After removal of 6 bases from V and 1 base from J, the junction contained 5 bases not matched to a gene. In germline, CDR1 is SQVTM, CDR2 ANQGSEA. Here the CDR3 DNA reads TGCAGCGTGCAACAGGGGAGGAACACTGAAGCTTTCTTT. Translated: CSVQQGRNTEAFF.